This TCR beta chain was sequenced during a study of metastatic and nonmetastatic thyroid tumors. About the study: The comparison covered peripheral blood and tumor or nodule tissue in malignant and benign thyroid patients. Notes on the study in general: Relative to benign nodules, malignant thyroid tumors were reportedly characterized by significantly elevated TCR beta diversity in blood and tumor.

The CDR3 covers 13 residues. The germline gives CDR1 SGHTA, CDR2 FQGNSA. V lost 2 bases to trimming and J lost 4 bases, with 6 bases between them. This clone was counted many times. Its matching antigen is unknown. Original processing notes: Differences in CDR3 between clinicopathological groups were drawn on to build a classifier intended to discriminate distant-metastatic papillary thyroid cancer patients. TCRdb reassembled clones from the PCR reads with MiXCR. The V and J calls come from TCRdb's annotation, not from the publication. The table lists roughly 65,000 clones, more than 13% of them singletons. All patients were untreated before thyroid surgery.

This chain uses TRBV7-2 with TRBJ2-1; D unclear. The source of this sequence is a male donor with papillary thyroid cancer or a benign thyroid nodule (not recorded which). Some clones in this sample may be carry-over from other donors' samples. The material sequenced was blood. Here the CDR3 DNA reads TGTGCCAGCAGCTTATCCGGGTACAATGAGCAGTTCTTC. Its protein product is CASSLSGYNEQFF.